Listed below are T cell receptor beta chains from one sample, sequenced in a study of T cell responses to AZD1222 COVID-19 vaccine. The protocol was immunoSEQ multiplex PCR, while the TCRdb copy is restricted to in-frame clones and leaves out a portion. Of 95,000 to 130,000 clones in the sample, about 90% were seen once. The sequencing used peripheral blood, collected on day 0 of AZD1222 vaccination. Receptors were obtained from an adult in good health. Both conserved end residues are part of each CDR3. Fields, in order: D gene, J gene, V gene, clone size, CDR3 DNA, CDR3 protein. The D gene is left open where the match is weak. Clone size, where shown, is once, few, many, or a class for clones that have expanded.

>TRBD2|TRBJ2-7|TRBV4-2|.
TGTGCCAGCAGCCAAGCCGGGACTAGAGTCAACGAGCAGTACTTC
CASSQAGTRVNEQYF
>.|TRBJ1-1|TRBV7-7|.
TGTGCCAGCAGCTTAGGGCAGAACACTGAAGCTTTCTTT
CASSLGQNTEAFF
>.|TRBJ1-5|TRBV5-1|.
TGCGCCAGCAGCGAAAGGACAGATCAGCCCCAGCATTTT
CASSERTDQPQHF
>TRBD1|TRBJ1-1|TRBV7-6|few
TGTGCCAGCAGCTGGGGACAGGGGCCGGACACTGAAGCTTTCTTT
CASSWGQGPDTEAFF
>.|TRBJ1-1|TRBV6-6|.
TGTGCCAGCAGAGGGGCTATGAACACTGAAGCTTTCTTT
CASRGAMNTEAFF
>TRBD1|TRBJ1-4|TRBV18|.
TGTGCCAGCTCACTAACAGGGACAGGGGAGTATGAAAAACTGTTTTTT
CASSLTGTGEYEKLFF
>.|TRBJ2-3|TRBV5-4|.
TGTGCCAGCAGCCTCTTAATGGCGGTTAGCACAGATACGCAGTATTTT
CASSLLMAVSTDTQYF
>TRBD2|TRBJ2-7|TRBV5-5|once
TGTGCCAGCAGCTTCTTAGGGGGTAGCGGGGCGGTACGGGAGCAGTACTTC
CASSFLGGSGAVREQYF
>.|TRBJ1-1|TRBV6-5|.
TGTGCCAGCAGCAAAACGAGGAATATTGAAGCTTTCTTT
CASSKTRNIEAFF
>.|TRBJ2-2|TRBV7-3|.
TGTGCCAGCAGCGGCCAGCATAACACCGGGGAGCTGTTTTTT
CASSGQHNTGELFF
>.|TRBJ1-1|TRBV3-1/TRBV3-2|.
TGTGCCAGCAGCCACCGGGGTTACACTGAAGCTTTCTTT
CASSHRGYTEAFF
>.|TRBJ2-3|TRBV6-2/TRBV6-3|.
TGTGCCAGCAGTAAGACACTGAATCTCGGAGATACGCAGTATTTT
CASSKTLNLGDTQYF
>.|TRBJ2-6|TRBV7-8|.
TGTGCCAGCAGCTTAGTCAGGACACCTGGGGCCAACGTCCTGACTTTC
CASSLVRTPGANVLTF
>TRBD2|TRBJ2-3|TRBV30|.
TGTGCCTGGAGTCCGACTAGCGGGAGCACAGATACGCAGTATTTT
CAWSPTSGSTDTQYF
>.|TRBJ1-2|TRBV20-1|.
TGCAGTGCTAGATGGGCTTATGGCTACACCTTC
CSARWAYGYTF
>.|TRBJ2-1|TRBV4-1|.
TGCGCCAGCAGCCAAGAATGGACTCCCCGGGGTCTGGGCTCCTACAATGAGCAGTTCTTC
CASSQEWTPRGLGSYNEQFF
>.|TRBJ2-2|TRBV7-3|.
TGTGCCAGCAGCCTATCGGGGTCGAACACCGGGGAGCTGTTTTTT
CASSLSGSNTGELFF
>TRBD1|TRBJ1-2|TRBV4-1|once
TGCGCCAGCAGCCAAGCCTGGACAGGGGAATCATATGGCTACACCTTC
CASSQAWTGESYGYTF
>TRBD1|TRBJ1-1|TRBV2|.
TGTGCCAGCAGTGGACAGGGGAACACTGAAGCTTTCTTT
CASSGQGNTEAFF
>.|TRBJ2-7|TRBV18|.
TGTGCCAGCTCACCACCGTCCGGACACTACGAGCAGTACTTC
CASSPPSGHYEQYF
>.|TRBJ1-4|TRBV7-9|.
TGTGCCAGCAGCTTAGGACAGCTGAATGAAAAACTGTTTTTT
CASSLGQLNEKLFF
>TRBD2|TRBJ2-1|TRBV4-3|.
TGCGCCAGCAGCCTCCTACTAGCGGGAGAGTACAATGAGCAGTTCTTC
CASSLLLAGEYNEQFF
>TRBD2|TRBJ2-3|TRBV7-2|.
TGTGCCAGCAGCATAACTAGCGGGGGGCCTTCCGATACGCAGTATTTT
CASSITSGGPSDTQYF
>.|TRBJ1-6|TRBV2|.
TGTGCCAGCAGCCAAGAAGTTTCATCACCCCTCCACTTT
CASSQEVSSPLHF
>.|TRBJ1-2|TRBV10-3|.
TGTGCCATCAGTGAGTCGGGGGCGGTACGGGGATATGGCTACACCTTC
CAISESGAVRGYGYTF
>TRBD2|TRBJ2-1|TRBV5-1|.
TGCGCCAGCGGCTGGAGCGGGAGGTCTAACAATGAGCAGTTCTTC
CASGWSGRSNNEQFF
>.|TRBJ1-2|TRBV14|.
TGTGCCAGCAGCCCACTCAGGGGCGAGGGCTACACCTTC
CASSPLRGEGYTF
>.|TRBJ1-1|TRBV7-2|.
TGTGCCAGCAGCCCGACCCTGTTGGGCACTGAAGCTTTCTTT
CASSPTLLGTEAFF
>TRBD2|TRBJ2-5|TRBV9|.
TGTGCCAGCAGCGTAGGCGGTACCGGGACTAGGTTAGAGACCCAGTACTTC
CASSVGGTGTRLETQYF
>.|TRBJ2-5|TRBV7-2|.
TGTGCCAGCAGCTTAGACCAGTCACGGACCCAGTACTTC
CASSLDQSRTQYF
>.|TRBJ1-2|TRBV3-1/TRBV3-2|.
TGTGCCAGCAGCCCTACCTTCGGGACCTATGGCTACACCTTC
CASSPTFGTYGYTF
>.|TRBJ2-1|TRBV6-5|.
TGTGCCAGCAGTCATCAGGATTATTACAATGAGCAGTTCTTC
CASSHQDYYNEQFF
>.|TRBJ2-3|TRBV7-3|.
TGTGCCAGCAGCGGCACCATCAGAGGGCACACCACAGATACGCAGTATTTT
CASSGTIRGHTTDTQYF
>TRBD1|TRBJ1-2|TRBV3-1/TRBV3-2|.
TGTGCCAGCAGTATTACAGGGGACGGCTATGGCTACACCTTC
CASSITGDGYGYTF
>TRBD1|TRBJ2-7|TRBV28|.
TGTGCCAGCAGTTACATACGACGGACAGGGGGCAGGTACGAGCAGTACTTC
CASSYIRRTGGRYEQYF
>TRBD1|TRBJ2-5|TRBV7-3|once
TGTGCCAGCAGCCGTGGGACAGGGGCTCGGGAGACCCAGTACTTC
CASSRGTGARETQYF
>.|TRBJ2-1|TRBV18|.
TGTGCCAGCTCACCACCGAACTACCCTAATGAGCAGTTCTTC
CASSPPNYPNEQFF
>TRBD1|TRBJ1-4|TRBV7-9|.
TGTGCCAGCAGCCCGGGACAGGGCGCAACTAATGAAAAACTGTTTTTT
CASSPGQGATNEKLFF
>TRBD2|TRBJ2-7|TRBV4-2|.
TGTGCCAGCAAGAGACTAGCGGGAGTGGACGAGCAGTACTTC
CASKRLAGVDEQYF
>.|TRBJ1-1|TRBV12-5|once
TGTGCTAGTGGTTTTGACCCGGGACGAGCTTTCTTT
CASGFDPGRAFF
>.|TRBJ1-2|TRBV4-1|.
TGCGCCAGCAGCCAAGAAGTAGGAACGAATAACTATGGCTACACCTTC
CASSQEVGTNNYGYTF
>.|TRBJ2-5|TRBV11-2|.
TGTGCCAGCAGCTTGACAGGCCAACAAGAGACCCAGTACTTC
CASSLTGQQETQYF
>TRBD2|TRBJ2-2|TRBV19|.
TGTGCCAGTAGTCTCCCACTAGCGGAGTTCCCCGGGGAGCTGTTTTTT
CASSLPLAEFPGELFF
>TRBD1|TRBJ2-6|TRBV5-1|.
TGCGCCAGCAGCTGGAGATCGGGACAGGGGAGGACTGGGGCCAACGTCCTGACTTTC
CASSWRSGQGRTGANVLTF
>.|TRBJ2-5|TRBV30|many
TGTGCCTGGAGTGTACAGAAGGGTGTGACCCAGTACTTC
CAWSVQKGVTQYF
>.|TRBJ2-1|TRBV18|once
TGTGCCAGCTCACCAACTGGGCAGCATGAGCAGTTCTTC
CASSPTGQHEQFF
>.|TRBJ1-4|TRBV18|.
TGTGCCAGCTCCCCGAGCCGGGGGCTGGGCGAAAAACTGTTTTTT
CASSPSRGLGEKLFF
>.|TRBJ2-3|TRBV9|.
TGTGCCAGCAGCGCACCCTTAGGTACGCAGTATTTT
CASSAPLGTQYF
>TRBD2|TRBJ2-3|TRBV4-3|.
TGCGCCAGCAGCCAAGATCGTAGCGGGGGGGAAGATACGCAGTATTTT
CASSQDRSGGEDTQYF
>.|TRBJ1-4|TRBV6-6|.
TGTGCCAGCAGTTATCCTACAGGGTCCCATGAAAAACTGTTTTTT
CASSYPTGSHEKLFF
>TRBD2|TRBJ2-1|TRBV7-2|.
TGTGCCAGCAGACACCCCGGGACTAGCGGGAGATATGAGCAGTTCTTC
CASRHPGTSGRYEQFF
>.|TRBJ2-2|TRBV11-2|.
TGTGCCAGCAGCTTAGATCGGAGGCGAAGCGGGGAGCTGTTTTTT
CASSLDRRRSGELFF
>.|TRBJ1-3|TRBV3-1/TRBV3-2|.
TGTGCCAGCAGCCCCTATCCACAGATAATCTCTGGAAACACCATATATTTT
CASSPYPQIISGNTIYF
>.|TRBJ1-1|TRBV27|few
TGTGCCAGCAGTGGCAAGATTGGGGCCATGAACACTGAAGCTTTCTTT
CASSGKIGAMNTEAFF